The rows below give T cell receptor beta chains drawn from one sample of a study of blood T cell repertoires in COVID-19. Data came from immunoSEQ multiplex PCR; TCRdb stores just in-frame clones and leaves some out. The table records roughly 400,000 clones, around nine tenths of them present only once. Sequencing was performed on PBMCs or T cells enriched from blood (not recorded which). Every receptor here comes from a woman in her fifties or sixties who had recovered from COVID-19. CDR3s include the opening cysteine and the closing phenylalanine or tryptophan. Fields, in order: V gene, clone size, D gene, J gene, CDR3 protein, CDR3 DNA. A D gene is named only where the DNA matches it firmly. The size field is filled for only some rows; it gives once, few, many or a size class.

>TRBV19|NA|NA|TRBJ2-7
CASSMGLEQYF
TGTGCCAGTAGTATGGGGCTGGAGCAGTACTTC
>TRBV5-5|NA|NA|TRBJ1-6
CASRDTQGGDSPLHF
TGTGCCAGCAGGGACACACAGGGAGGGGATTCACCCCTCCACTTT
>TRBV27|many|NA|TRBJ2-7
CASRPPDARGEQYF
TGTGCCAGCAGGCCCCCCGATGCCCGGGGCGAGCAGTACTTC
>TRBV12-5|NA|NA|TRBJ2-7
CASLGQREQYF
TGTGCTAGTCTTGGACAACGGGAGCAGTACTTC
>TRBV27|NA|NA|TRBJ1-6
CASSPFRDSPLHF
TGTGCCAGCAGTCCCTTCCGGGATTCACCCCTCCACTTT
>TRBV9|NA|TRBD1|TRBJ1-1
CASSAGTAEMNTEAFF
TGTGCCAGCAGCGCCGGGACAGCAGAGATGAACACTGAAGCTTTCTTT
>TRBV9|NA|NA|TRBJ1-2
CASSVGGGAGYTF
TGTGCCAGCAGCGTAGGAGGGGGGGCAGGCTACACCTTC
>TRBV29-1|NA|TRBD1|TRBJ1-1
CSVDVRNRGNTEAFF
TGCAGCGTTGACGTTCGGAACAGGGGAAACACTGAAGCTTTCTTT
>TRBV28|NA|TRBD1|TRBJ1-1
CASSLPRQGVISGTEAFF
TGTGCCAGCAGTCTCCCTCGACAGGGAGTTATCAGTGGGACTGAAGCTTTCTTT
>TRBV27|NA|TRBD2|TRBJ2-3
CASSGLAGGTDTQYF
TGTGCCAGCAGTGGACTAGCGGGAGGCACAGATACGCAGTATTTT
>TRBV10-3|NA|NA|TRBJ1-2
CAISEVAGGYTF
TGTGCCATCAGTGAAGTAGCGGGTGGCTACACCTTC
>TRBV4-3|NA|NA|TRBJ1-4
CASSQDRRGEKLFF
TGCGCCAGCAGCCAAGATAGGCGGGGGGAAAAACTGTTTTTT
>TRBV7-8|NA|TRBD1|TRBJ2-2
CASSYLAGTGATGELFF
TGTGCCAGCAGCTACCTGGCGGGGACAGGCGCTACCGGGGAGCTGTTTTTT
>TRBV19|NA|TRBD1|TRBJ1-2
CASSPERTGAKGYTF
TGTGCCAGTAGTCCAGAAAGGACAGGGGCTAAGGGCTACACCTTC
>TRBV5-5|few|TRBD1|TRBJ2-1
CASSHTGTGPYNEQFF
TGTGCCAGCAGCCACACCGGGACAGGGCCGTACAATGAGCAGTTCTTC
>TRBV2|NA|NA|TRBJ1-6
CASSELPTGSAYNSPLHF
TGTGCCAGCAGTGAATTACCGACAGGTTCAGCCTATAATTCACCCCTCCACTTT
>TRBV6-5|NA|TRBD1|TRBJ1-2
CASSYSLQGPGYGYTF
TGTGCCAGCAGTTACTCTTTACAGGGGCCGGGTTATGGCTACACCTTC
>TRBV7-2|NA|NA|TRBJ1-2
CASSPSRAGYTF
TGTGCCAGCAGCCCCTCGAGGGCGGGCTACACCTTC
>TRBV27|NA|NA|TRBJ1-1
CASKERGGTEAFF
TGTGCCAGCAAGGAGCGGGGTGGCACTGAAGCTTTCTTT
>TRBV27|NA|NA|TRBJ2-7
CASSANREPYEQYF
TGTGCCAGCAGTGCCAACAGGGAACCCTACGAGCAGTACTTC
>TRBV5-1|NA|NA|TRBJ2-4
CASSLARRGHGKNIQYF
TGCGCCAGCAGCTTGGCCAGGAGGGGGCACGGCAAAAACATTCAGTACTTC